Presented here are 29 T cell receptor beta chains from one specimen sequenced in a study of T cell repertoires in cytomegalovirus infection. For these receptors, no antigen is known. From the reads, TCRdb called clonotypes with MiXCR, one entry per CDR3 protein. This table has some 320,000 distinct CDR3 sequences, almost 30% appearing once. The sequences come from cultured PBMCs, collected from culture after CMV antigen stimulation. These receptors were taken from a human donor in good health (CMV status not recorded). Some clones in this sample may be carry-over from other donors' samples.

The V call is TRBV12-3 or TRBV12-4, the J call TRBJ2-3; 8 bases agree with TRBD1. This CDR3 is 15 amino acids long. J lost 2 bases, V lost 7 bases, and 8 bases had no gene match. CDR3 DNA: TGTGCCAGCACCTTTCGGACAGGGACCACAGATACGCAGTATTTT. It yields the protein CASTFRTGTTDTQYF.

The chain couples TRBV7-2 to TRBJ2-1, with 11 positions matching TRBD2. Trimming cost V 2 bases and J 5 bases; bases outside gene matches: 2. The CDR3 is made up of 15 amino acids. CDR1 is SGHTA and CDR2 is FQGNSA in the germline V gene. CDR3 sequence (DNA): TGTGCCAGCAGCTTATCTAGCGGGAGGCACAATGAGCAGTTCTTC. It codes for CASSLSSGRHNEQFF.

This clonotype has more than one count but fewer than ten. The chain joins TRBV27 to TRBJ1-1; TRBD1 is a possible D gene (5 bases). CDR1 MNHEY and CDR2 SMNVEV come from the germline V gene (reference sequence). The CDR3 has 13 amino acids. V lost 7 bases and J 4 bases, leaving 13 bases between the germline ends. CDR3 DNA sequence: TGTGCCAGCATTGGGGGGGTTTTCACTGAAGCTTTCTTT. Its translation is CASIGGVFTEAFF.

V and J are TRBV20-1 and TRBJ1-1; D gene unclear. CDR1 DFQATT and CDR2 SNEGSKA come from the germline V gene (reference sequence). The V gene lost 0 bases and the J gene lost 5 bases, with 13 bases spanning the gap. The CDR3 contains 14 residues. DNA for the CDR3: TGCAGTGCTAGAGACGGACGGGGAACAACTGAAGCTTTCTTT. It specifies CSARDGRGTTEAFF.

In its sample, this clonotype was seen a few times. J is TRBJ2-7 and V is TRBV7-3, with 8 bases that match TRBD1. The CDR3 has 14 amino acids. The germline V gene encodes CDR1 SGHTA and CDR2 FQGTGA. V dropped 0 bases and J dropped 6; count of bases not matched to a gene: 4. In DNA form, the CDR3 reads TGTGCCAGCAGCTTAACCGGACAGGGTTCCGAGCAGTACTTC. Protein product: CASSLTGQGSEQYF.

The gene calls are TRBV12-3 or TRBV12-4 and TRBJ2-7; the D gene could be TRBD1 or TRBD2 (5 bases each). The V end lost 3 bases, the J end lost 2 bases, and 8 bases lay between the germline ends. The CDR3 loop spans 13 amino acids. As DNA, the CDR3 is TGTGCCAGCAGTTTGGGGGACCCCTACGAGCAGTACTTC. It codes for CASSLGDPYEQYF.

CDR3 residues: CASSLGAGTFTDTQYF. CDR3 in DNA: TGTGCCAGCAGTTTAGGAGCGGGAACATTCACAGATACGCAGTATTTT. This chain uses TRBV12-3 or TRBV12-4 with TRBJ2-3; 7 bases fit TRBD2. The CDR3 loop spans 16 amino acids. J lost 2 bases, V lost 1 base, and 6 bases had no gene match.

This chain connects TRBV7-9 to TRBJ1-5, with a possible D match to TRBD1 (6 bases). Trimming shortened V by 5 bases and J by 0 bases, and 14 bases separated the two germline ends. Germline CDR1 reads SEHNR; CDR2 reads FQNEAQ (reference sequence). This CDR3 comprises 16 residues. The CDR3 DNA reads TGTGCCAGCAGCCGACAGGTTCCAAATAGCAATCAGCCCCAGCATTTT. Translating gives CASSRQVPNSNQPQHF.

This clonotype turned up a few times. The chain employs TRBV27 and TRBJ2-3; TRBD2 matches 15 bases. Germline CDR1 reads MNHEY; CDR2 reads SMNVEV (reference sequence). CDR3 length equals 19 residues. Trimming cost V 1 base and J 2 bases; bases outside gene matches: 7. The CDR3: CASSLWAGLAGGITDTQYF. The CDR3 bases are TGTGCCAGCAGTTTATGGGCGGGACTAGCGGGAGGAATCACAGATACGCAGTATTTT.

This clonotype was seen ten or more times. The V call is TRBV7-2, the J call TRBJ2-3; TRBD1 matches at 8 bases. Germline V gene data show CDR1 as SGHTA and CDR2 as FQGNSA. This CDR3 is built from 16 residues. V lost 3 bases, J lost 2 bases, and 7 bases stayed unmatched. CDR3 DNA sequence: TGTGCCAGCAGCTTTTCTCCAGGGGGCATCACAGATACGCAGTATTTT. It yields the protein CASSFSPGGITDTQYF.

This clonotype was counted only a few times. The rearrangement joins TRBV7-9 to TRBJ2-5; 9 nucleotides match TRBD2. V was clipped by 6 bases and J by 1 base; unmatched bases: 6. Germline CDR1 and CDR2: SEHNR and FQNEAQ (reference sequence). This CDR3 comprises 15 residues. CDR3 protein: CASRTGTSPQETQYF. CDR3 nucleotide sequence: TGTGCCAGCAGGACCGGGACTAGCCCCCAAGAGACCCAGTACTTC. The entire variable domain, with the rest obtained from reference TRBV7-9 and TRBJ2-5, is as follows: DTGVSQNPRHKITKRGQNVTFRCDPISEHNRLYWYRQTLGQGPEFLTYFQNEAQLEKSRLLSDRFSAERPKGSFSTLEIQRTEQGDSAMYLCASRTGTSPQETQYFGPGTRLLVL.

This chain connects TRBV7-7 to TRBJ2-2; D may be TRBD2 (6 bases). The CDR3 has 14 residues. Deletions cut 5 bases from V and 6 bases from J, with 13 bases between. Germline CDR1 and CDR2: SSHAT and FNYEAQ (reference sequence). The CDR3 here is CASSPSERAGELFF. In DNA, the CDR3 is TGTGCCAGCAGCCCTTCCGAGCGGGCCGGGGAGCTGTTTTTT.

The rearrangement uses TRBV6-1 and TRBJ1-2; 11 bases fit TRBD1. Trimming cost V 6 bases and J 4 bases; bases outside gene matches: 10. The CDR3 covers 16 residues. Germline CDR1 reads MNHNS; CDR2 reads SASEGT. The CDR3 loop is CASRAGQGGLSYGYTF. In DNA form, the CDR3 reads TGTGCCAGCAGGGCGGGACAGGGGGGGCTAAGCTATGGCTACACCTTC.

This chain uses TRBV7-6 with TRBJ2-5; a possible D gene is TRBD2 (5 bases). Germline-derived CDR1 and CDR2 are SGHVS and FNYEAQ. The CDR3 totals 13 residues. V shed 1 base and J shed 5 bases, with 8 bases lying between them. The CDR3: CASSLEGGETQYF. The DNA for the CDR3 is TGTGCCAGCAGCTTAGAGGGCGGGGAGACCCAGTACTTC.

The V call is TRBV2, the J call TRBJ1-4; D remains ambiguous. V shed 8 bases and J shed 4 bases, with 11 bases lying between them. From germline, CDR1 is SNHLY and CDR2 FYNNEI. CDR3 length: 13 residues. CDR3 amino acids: CASAPGDNEKLFF. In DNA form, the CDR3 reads TGTGCCAGCGCCCCCGGCGATAATGAAAAACTGTTTTTT. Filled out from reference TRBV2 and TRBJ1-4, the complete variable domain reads EPEVTQTPSHQVTQMGQEVILRCVPISNHLYFYWYRQILGQKVEFLVSFYNNEISEKSEIFDDQFSVERPDGSNFTLKIRSTKLEDSAMYFCASAPGDNEKLFFGSGTQLSVL.

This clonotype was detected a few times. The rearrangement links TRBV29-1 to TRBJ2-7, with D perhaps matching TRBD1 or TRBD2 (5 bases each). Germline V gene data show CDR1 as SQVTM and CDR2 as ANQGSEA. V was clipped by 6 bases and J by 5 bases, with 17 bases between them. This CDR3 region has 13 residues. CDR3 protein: CSVQRGDWDEQYF. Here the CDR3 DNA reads TGCAGCGTCCAACGAGGGGATTGGGACGAGCAGTACTTC.

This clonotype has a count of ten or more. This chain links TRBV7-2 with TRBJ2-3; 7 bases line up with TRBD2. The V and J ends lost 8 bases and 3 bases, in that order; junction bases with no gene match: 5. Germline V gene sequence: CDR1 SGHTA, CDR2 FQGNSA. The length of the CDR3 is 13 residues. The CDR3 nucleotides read TGTGCCAGCTTGCGGGAGCGGACAGATACGCAGTATTTT. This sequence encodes CASLRERTDTQYF.

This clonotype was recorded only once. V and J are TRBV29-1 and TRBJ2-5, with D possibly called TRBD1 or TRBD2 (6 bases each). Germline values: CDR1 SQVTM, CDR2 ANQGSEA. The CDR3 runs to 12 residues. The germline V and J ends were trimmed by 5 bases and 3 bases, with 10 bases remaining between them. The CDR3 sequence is CSVNGGEETQYF. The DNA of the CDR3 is TGCAGCGTTAACGGGGGCGAAGAGACCCAGTACTTC.

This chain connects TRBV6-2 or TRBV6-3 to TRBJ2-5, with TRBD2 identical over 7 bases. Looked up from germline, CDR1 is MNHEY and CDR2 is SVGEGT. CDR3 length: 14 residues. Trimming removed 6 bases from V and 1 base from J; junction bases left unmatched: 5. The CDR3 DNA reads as TGTGCCAGCAGAGGACCGGGGGGCCAAGAGACCCAGTACTTC. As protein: CASRGPGGQETQYF.

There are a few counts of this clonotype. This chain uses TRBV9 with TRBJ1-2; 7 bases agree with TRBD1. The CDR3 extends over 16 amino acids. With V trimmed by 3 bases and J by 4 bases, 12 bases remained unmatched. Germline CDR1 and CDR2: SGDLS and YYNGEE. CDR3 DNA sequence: TGTGCCAGCAGCGCCCACCCAGGGGGTGAGATCTATGGCTACACCTTC. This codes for CASSAHPGGEIYGYTF.

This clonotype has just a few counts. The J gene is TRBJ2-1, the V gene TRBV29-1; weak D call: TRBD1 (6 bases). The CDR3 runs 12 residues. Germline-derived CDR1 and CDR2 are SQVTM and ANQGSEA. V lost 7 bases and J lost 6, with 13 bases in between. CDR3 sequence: CSGLGASNEQFF. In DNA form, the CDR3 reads TGCAGCGGCCTGGGGGCCAGCAATGAGCAGTTCTTC.

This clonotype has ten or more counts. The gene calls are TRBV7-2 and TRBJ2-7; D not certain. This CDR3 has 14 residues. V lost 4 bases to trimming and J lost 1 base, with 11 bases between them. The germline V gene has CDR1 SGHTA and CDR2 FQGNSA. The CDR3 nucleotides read TGTGCCAGCAGCTCACCGACCTATTCCTACGAGCAGTACTTC. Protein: CASSSPTYSYEQYF.

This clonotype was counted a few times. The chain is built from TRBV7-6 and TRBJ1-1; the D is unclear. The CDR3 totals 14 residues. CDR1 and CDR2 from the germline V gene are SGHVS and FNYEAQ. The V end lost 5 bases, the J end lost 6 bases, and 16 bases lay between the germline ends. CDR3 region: CASSTRPRESEAFF. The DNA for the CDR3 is TGTGCCAGCAGCACGAGGCCTAGGGAGTCTGAAGCTTTCTTT.

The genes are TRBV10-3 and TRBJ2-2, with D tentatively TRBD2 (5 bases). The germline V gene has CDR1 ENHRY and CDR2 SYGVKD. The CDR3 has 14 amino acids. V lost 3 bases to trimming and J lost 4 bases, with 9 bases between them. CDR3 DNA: TGTGCCATCAGTGATCGAGGGTCCACCGGGGAGCTGTTTTTT. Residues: CAISDRGSTGELFF.

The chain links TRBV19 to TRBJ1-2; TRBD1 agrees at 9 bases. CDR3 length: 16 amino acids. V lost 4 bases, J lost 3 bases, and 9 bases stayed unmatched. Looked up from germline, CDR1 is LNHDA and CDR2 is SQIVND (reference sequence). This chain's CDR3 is CASSNLQGARDYGYTF. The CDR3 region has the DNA TGTGCCAGTAGTAATTTACAGGGGGCGCGTGACTATGGCTACACCTTC.

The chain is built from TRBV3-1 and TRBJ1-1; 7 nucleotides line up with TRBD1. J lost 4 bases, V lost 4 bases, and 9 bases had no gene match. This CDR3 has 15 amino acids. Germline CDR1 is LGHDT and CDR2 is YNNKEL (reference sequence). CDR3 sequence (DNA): TGTGCCAGCAGCCCTTTAACCGGGACAGTCACTGAAGCTTTCTTT. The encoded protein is CASSPLTGTVTEAFF.

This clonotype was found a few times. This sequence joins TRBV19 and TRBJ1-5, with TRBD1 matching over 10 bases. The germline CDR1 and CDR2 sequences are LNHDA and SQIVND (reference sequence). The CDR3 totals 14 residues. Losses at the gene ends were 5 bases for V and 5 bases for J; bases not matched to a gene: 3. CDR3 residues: CASSVTGGHQPQHF. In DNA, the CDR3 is TGTGCCAGTAGTGTGACAGGGGGCCATCAGCCCCAGCATTTT.

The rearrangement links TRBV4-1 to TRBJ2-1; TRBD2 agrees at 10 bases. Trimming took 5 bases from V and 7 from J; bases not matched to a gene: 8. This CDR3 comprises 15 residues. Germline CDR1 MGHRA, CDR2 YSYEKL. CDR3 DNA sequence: TGCGCCAGCAGCGTCGGAACTAGCGGGAAGAATGAGCAGTTCTTC. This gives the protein CASSVGTSGKNEQFF.

The CDR3 sequence is CASSPDRGSEYF. The DNA for the CDR3 is TGTGCCAGCAGTCCTGACAGGGGATCGGAGTACTTC. The rearrangement uses TRBV6-1 and TRBJ2-7; 8 positions match TRBD1. V gave up 5 bases and J gave up 11 bases; unmatched junction bases: 8. The CDR3 extends over 12 amino acids. The germline V gene has CDR1 MNHNS and CDR2 SASEGT.